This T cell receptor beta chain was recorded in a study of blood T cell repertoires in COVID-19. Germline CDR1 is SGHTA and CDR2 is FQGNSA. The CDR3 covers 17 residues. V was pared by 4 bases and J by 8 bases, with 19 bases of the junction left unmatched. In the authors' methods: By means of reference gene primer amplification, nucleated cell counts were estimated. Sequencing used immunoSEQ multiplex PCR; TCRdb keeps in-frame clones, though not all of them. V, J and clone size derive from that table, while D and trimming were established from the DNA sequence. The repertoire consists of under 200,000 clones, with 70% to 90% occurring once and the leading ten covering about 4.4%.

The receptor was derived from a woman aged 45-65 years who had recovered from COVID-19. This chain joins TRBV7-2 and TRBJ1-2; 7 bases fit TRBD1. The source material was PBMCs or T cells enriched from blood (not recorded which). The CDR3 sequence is CASSSPGTAARDGGYTF. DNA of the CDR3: TGTGCCAGCAGCTCGCCGGGGACAGCGGCCCGCGACGGCGGCTACACCTTC.